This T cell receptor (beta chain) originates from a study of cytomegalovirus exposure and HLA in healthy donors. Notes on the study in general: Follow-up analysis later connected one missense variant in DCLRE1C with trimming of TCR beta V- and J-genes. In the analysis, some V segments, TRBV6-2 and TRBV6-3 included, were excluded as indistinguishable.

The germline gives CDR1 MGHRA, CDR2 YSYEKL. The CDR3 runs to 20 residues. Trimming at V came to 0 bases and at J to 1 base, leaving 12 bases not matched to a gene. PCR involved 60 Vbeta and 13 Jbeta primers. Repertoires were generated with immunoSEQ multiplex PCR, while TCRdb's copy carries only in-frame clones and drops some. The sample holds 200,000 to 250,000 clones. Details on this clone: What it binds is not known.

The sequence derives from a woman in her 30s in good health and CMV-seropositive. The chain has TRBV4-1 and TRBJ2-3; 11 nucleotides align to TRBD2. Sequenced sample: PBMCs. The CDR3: CASSQEASGGFFRRTDTQYF. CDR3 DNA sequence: TGCGCCAGCAGCCAAGAGGCTAGCGGGGGGTTCTTCCGTCGCACAGATACGCAGTATTTT.